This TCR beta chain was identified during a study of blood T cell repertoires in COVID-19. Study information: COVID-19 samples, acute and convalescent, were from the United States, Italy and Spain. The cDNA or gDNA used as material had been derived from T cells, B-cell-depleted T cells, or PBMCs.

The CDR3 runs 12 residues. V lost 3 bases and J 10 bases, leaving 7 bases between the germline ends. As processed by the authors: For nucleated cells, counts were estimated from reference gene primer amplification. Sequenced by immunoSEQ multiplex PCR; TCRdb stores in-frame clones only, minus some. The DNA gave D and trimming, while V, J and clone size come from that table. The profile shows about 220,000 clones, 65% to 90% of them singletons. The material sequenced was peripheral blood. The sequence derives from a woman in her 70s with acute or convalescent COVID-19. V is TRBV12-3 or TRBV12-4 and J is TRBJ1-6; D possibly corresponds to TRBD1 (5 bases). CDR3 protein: CASSLGQSPLHF. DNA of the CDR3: TGTGCCAGCAGTTTGGGGCAATCACCCCTCCACTTT.